The clone carrying this TCR beta chain was observed many times. The TCR beta library used iRepertoire HTBI primers with Arm-PCR amplification of CDR3. TCRdb re-called the multiplex PCR reads through MiXCR, storing one row per CDR3 protein. The sample includes 560,000 or so distinct CDR3 sequences, around 16% of them seen just once. This specimen belongs to a study of regulatory T cells in long-lasting Graves disease. The CDR3 has 17 residues. V shed 4 bases, J shed 1 base, and the junction held 12 bases outside the gene matches. Per the germline V gene, CDR1 is KGHSH and CDR2 is LQKENI. Noted time point: newly diagnosed GD, antithyroid drugs for less than 3 months. RNA isolated from PBMCs was used to make the TCR library. The data also belong to a second study, concerning T cells in Graves' hyperthyroidism and ophthalmopathy. From that report: The HTBI primer set was used in a first-round RT-PCR of the TCR CDR3.

This clonotype was obtained from a man aged 18 to 29 with Graves disease. This chain connects TRBV18 to TRBJ1-1; 7 positions match TRBD1. The sample in question was peripheral blood mononuclear cells (PBMCs), obtained at new diagnosis, from a patient treated with antithyroid drugs. CDR3 coding DNA: TGTGCCAGCTCACTAGGACCAGGGGGTTCCGAGAACACTGAAGCTTTCTTT. Its translation is CASSLGPGGSENTEAFF.